What follows describes a single TCR beta chain. Trimming removed 1 base from V and 3 bases from J, with 12 bases in between. Germline-derived CDR1 and CDR2 are SQVTM and ANQGSEA. CDR3 size: 14 residues. This specimen comes from a study of early T cells in non-severe SARS-CoV-2 infection. Individual cDNA molecules carried attached unique molecular identifiers. TCRdb independently ran MiXCR on the 5' RACE reads; one entry per CDR3 protein. The sample lists 100,000 to 130,000 distinct CDR3 sequences, roughly 10% occurring once. The clonotype comes from an adult who was a healthcare worker with PCR-confirmed SARS-CoV-2 infection or an uninfected control (not recorded which). The specimen was whole blood. The rearrangement uses TRBV29-1 and TRBJ2-5, with D uncertain. CDR3 sequence (DNA): TGCAGCGTTGAAGGCTGGCGGACGGAAGAGACCCAGTACTTC. Translated, it gives CSVEGWRTEETQYF.